This TCR beta chain stems from a study of blood T cell repertoires in COVID-19. Germline lookup yields CDR1 SGHVS and CDR2 FQNEAQ. The CDR3 covers 14 residues. J gave up 7 bases and V 5 bases, and 4 bases lay outside the gene matches. Authors' analysis steps: Amplified reference gene primers provided the basis for estimating nucleated cell counts. Assay: immunoSEQ multiplex PCR; the TCRdb copy retains only in-frame clones and omits some. From that table come the V and J calls and clone size; the DNA was used to work out D and trimming. The sample has 250,000 to 350,000 clones; over 75% are singletons.

Sequencing input: PBMCs or T cells enriched from blood (not recorded which). The sequence derives from a woman in her twenties or thirties who had recovered from COVID-19. This chain joins TRBV7-8 and TRBJ2-2; 10 positions match TRBD1. In DNA form, the CDR3 reads TGTGCCAGCAGCCGACAGGGGGCGGGCGGGGAGCTGTTTTTT. Translation: CASSRQGAGGELFF.